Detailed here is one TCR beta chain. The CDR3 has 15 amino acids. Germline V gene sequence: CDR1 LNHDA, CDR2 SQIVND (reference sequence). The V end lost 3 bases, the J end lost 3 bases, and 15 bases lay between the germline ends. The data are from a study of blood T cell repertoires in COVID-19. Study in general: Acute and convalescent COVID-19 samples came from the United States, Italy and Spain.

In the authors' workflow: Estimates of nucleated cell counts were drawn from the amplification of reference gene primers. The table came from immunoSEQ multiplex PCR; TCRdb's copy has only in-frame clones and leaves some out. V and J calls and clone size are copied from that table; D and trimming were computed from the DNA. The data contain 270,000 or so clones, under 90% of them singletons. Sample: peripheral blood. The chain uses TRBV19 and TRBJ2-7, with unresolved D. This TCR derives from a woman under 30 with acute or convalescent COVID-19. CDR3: CASSISLTSIYEQYF. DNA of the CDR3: TGTGCCAGTAGTATCTCACTGACAAGCATCTACGAGCAGTACTTC.